This TCR beta chain was sequenced during a study of identical twins. Each CDR3 protein gets one entry after TCRdb re-called the 5' RACE reads with MiXCR. This sample has roughly 770,000 distinct CDR3 sequences; roughly 18% occur once, and the top ten carry roughly 14%. This clonotype was found a few times. The CDR3 is made up of 17 amino acids. The germline gives CDR1 DFQATT, CDR2 SNEGSKA (reference sequence). V was shortened by 1 base and J by 2 bases, with 18 bases between the two germline ends. These same data were also listed under a study on T cells expressing NK-cell markers.

The sequenced sample was PBMCs. The origin of this receptor is a woman under 30 in good health. The chain recombines TRBV20-1 with TRBJ2-1; D might be TRBD2 (6 bases). CDR3 nucleotides: TGCAGTGCTAGAGTTACCGGCTCTAGCGCGGCCTACAATGAGCAGTTCTTC. As protein: CSARVTGSSAAYNEQFF.